One and the same sample provided the 13 T cell receptor beta chains below, sequenced in a study of blood T cells in healthy people across ages. Through a sample-barcoded 5' primer and a J-beta primer mix, a second PCR was run for about 7 to 12 cycles. MiXCR, applied by TCRdb to the 5' RACE reads, yields one record per CDR3 protein. This table holds 750,000 to 950,000 distinct CDR3 sequences, about 28% found once. The sample also formed part of further work on T cells of mothers and their children.

The sequenced sample consisted of blood. The receptors stem from a woman between 40 and 50 years old in good health.

Only a few counts were recorded for this clonotype. V usage is TRBV5-5 and J usage is TRBJ2-1, with 7 nucleotides matching TRBD1. CDR3 size: 16 residues. CDR1 and CDR2 (germline): SGHKS, YYEKEE (reference sequence). V shed 2 bases, J shed 3 bases, and the junction held 8 bases outside the gene matches. The DNA of the CDR3 is TGTGCCAGCAGCTTTACGGGACAGAATCTCTACAATGAGCAGTTCTTC. This translates into CASSFTGQNLYNEQFF.

A few counts support this clonotype. A much larger clone sits a single nucleotide away, making a read error possible. The chain carries TRBV3-1 and TRBJ2-1, with D maybe TRBD1 (6 bases). CDR1 and CDR2 from the germline V gene are LGHDT and YNNKEL (reference sequence). This CDR3 has 13 amino acids. CDR3 sequence (DNA): TGTGCCGGCAGCCAACCCGGGACAACTGAGCAGTTCTTC. As protein: CAGSQPGTTEQFF.

The table lists this clonotype with a few counts. V usage is TRBV6-1 and J usage is TRBJ2-7; TRBD1 aligns across 7 bases. This CDR3 region has 15 residues. Germline-derived CDR1 and CDR2 are MNHNS and SASEGT. J was trimmed by 2 bases and V by 2 bases; bases with no gene match: 6. CDR3 bases: TGTGCCAGCAGTGAACCGGGACAGAGACCCTACGAGCAGTACTTC. It is translated as CASSEPGQRPYEQYF.

The table lists this clonotype with many counts. This chain's CDR3 is CSVVATRIGGYTF. CDR3 nucleotides: TGCAGCGTTGTCGCCACCCGAATCGGTGGCTACACCTTC. The rearrangement links TRBV29-1 to TRBJ1-2; no firm D call. CDR3 size: 13 residues. Germline values: CDR1 SQVTM, CDR2 ANQGSEA. The V end was cut by 4 bases, the J end by 7 bases, with 16 bases between.

This clonotype was seen ten or more times. The gene calls are TRBV20-1 and TRBJ2-1, with D possibly matching TRBD2 (6 bases). The CDR3 covers 13 residues. Germline V gives CDR1 DFQATT, CDR2 SNEGSKA (reference sequence). Here the CDR3 DNA reads TGCACCCCTGGGCAGGGAGGTTTACTTGAGCAGTTCTTC. This gives the protein CTPGQGGLLEQFF.

V and J are TRBV5-6 and TRBJ1-2; D uncertain. Germline V lookup: CDR1 SGHDT, CDR2 YYEEEE. V gave up 0 bases and J gave up 4 bases, with 10 bases separating them. The CDR3 sequence is 14 residues long. This CDR3 reads CASSLGGETYGYTF. CDR3 nucleotides: TGTGCCAGCAGCTTGGGTGGAGAGACCTATGGCTACACCTTC. Using reference TRBV5-6 and TRBJ1-2 for the parts outside the CDR3, the full variable domain is DAGVTQSPTHLIKTRGQQVTLRCSPKSGHDTVSWYQQALGQGPQFIFQYYEEEERQRGNFPDRFSGHQFPNYSSELNVNALLLGDSALYLCASSLGGETYGYTFGSGTRLTVV.

As for this clonotype: Just one base apart from a much larger clone, this may be a read error. J is TRBJ2-5 and V is TRBV11-2; perhaps D is TRBD1 or TRBD2 (5 bases each). This CDR3 region has 13 residues. Germline V gives CDR1 SGHAT, CDR2 FQNNGV. The V and J ends lost 8 bases and 3 bases respectively, with 13 bases between them. CDR3: CASRDGAEETQYF. CDR3 bases: TGTGCCAGCCGTGACGGGGCGGAAGAGACCCAGTACTTC.

This clonotype was seen a handful of times. The J gene is TRBJ2-2, the V gene TRBV25-1; 7 bases line up with TRBD1. Trimming took 3 bases from V and 4 from J; bases not matched to a gene: 5. The CDR3 has 15 amino acids. Germline CDR1 MGHDK, CDR2 SYGVNS. CDR3 nucleotide sequence: TGTGCCAGCAGTGATACTGGGACAGCCACCGGGGAGCTGTTTTTT. It is translated as CASSDTGTATGELFF.

This clonotype was recorded many times. The J gene is TRBJ2-1, the V gene TRBV7-3; D uncertain. This CDR3 is built from 12 residues. Trimming stripped 1 base from V and 10 bases from J, with 8 bases between. Germline V gives CDR1 SGHTA, CDR2 FQGTGA. The CDR3 DNA reads TGTGCCAGCAGCTTAAGATCCGGGGAGCAGTTCTTC. It encodes CASSLRSGEQFF.

Regarding this clonotype: A read error is possible here, since a much larger clone lies one base away. This rearrangement joins TRBV7-9 to TRBJ2-3; D perhaps matches TRBD2 (6 bases). Germline V gene data show CDR1 as SEHNR and CDR2 as FQNEAQ (reference sequence). The CDR3 totals 18 residues. The CDR3 is CASSLGPLGGGATDTRYF. CDR3 sequence (DNA): TGTGCCAGCAGCTTAGGGCCCCTGGGCGGAGGGGCGACAGATACGCGGTATTTT.

As concerns this clonotype: Just one base apart from a much larger clone, this may be a read error. The chain has TRBV5-5 and TRBJ2-7, with D perhaps being TRBD1 or TRBD2 (6 bases each). This CDR3 spans 15 amino acids. Germline V CDR1 and CDR2: SGHKS, YYEKEE (reference sequence). Trimming left V 3 bases short and J 6 bases short, with 19 bases between. CDR3 sequence (DNA): TGTGCCAGCAGCTCGGCTCTGTCCGGGGGCTCCGAGCAGTACTTC. It is translated as CASSSALSGGSEQYF. Supplemented by reference TRBV5-5 and TRBJ2-7, the full variable domain reads DAGVTQSPTHLIKTRGQQVTLRCSPISGHKSVSWYQQVLGQGPQFIFQYYEKEERGRGNFPDRFSARQFPNYSSELNVNALLLGDSALYLCASSSALSGGSEQYFGPGTRLTVT.

This clonotype occurred a few times. The chain couples TRBV4-3 to TRBJ1-4, with D possibly TRBD1 on 5 matching bases. V lost 1 base, J lost 4 bases, and 10 bases lay in between. Germline CDR1 and CDR2: LGHNA and YSLEER. There are 15 residues in the CDR3. The CDR3 reads CASSQGDSVNEKLFF. The CDR3 region has the DNA TGCGCCAGCAGCCAAGGTGACAGTGTTAATGAAAAACTGTTTTTT.

The chain couples TRBV5-1 to TRBJ2-3, with 8 bases that match TRBD2. Germline V gene data show CDR1 as SGHRS and CDR2 as YFSETQ. CDR3 size: 16 residues. J gave up 4 bases and V 0 bases, and 7 bases lay outside the gene matches. CDR3: CASSLVPGGAPDTQYF. The CDR3 nucleotides read TGCGCCAGCAGCTTGGTACCCGGGGGGGCGCCAGATACGCAGTATTTT.